This T cell receptor beta chain was retrieved from a study of beta chain features in type 1 diabetes. The isolated RNA, all of it, was reverse transcribed, so expressed TCRB transcripts were what got sequenced. Sequenced by immunoSEQ multiplex PCR; TCRdb stores in-frame clones only, minus some. The profile shows roughly 250,000 clones, approximately 70% of them singletons. The CDR3 contains 15 residues. Germline V gene data show CDR1 as SGDLS and CDR2 as YYNGEE. V was clipped by 0 bases and J by 7 bases, with 11 bases between them. It was via CD45RO/CCR7/CD25/CD127/CD95/CD27 that CD4+ naive, central memory, regulatory and stem cell-like memory cells were sorted.

The V gene is TRBV9, the J gene TRBJ2-6; D is perhaps TRBD1 (5 bases). Sequenced sample: naive CD4+ T cells from blood. The clonotype comes from a man aged 30 to 45 in good health. Here the CDR3 DNA reads TGTGCCAGCAGCGTAGCGCAGGGCCGCGCCAACGTCCTGACTTTC. Its protein is CASSVAQGRANVLTF.